This T cell receptor beta chain stems from a study of shared clonotypes between healthy human individuals. Researchers partitioned CD4+ cells into CD45RA+ naive and CD45RA-negative memory subsets. General study findings and limits: It was the non-shared clonotypes that had lower generation probabilities than clonotypes shared by all four donors. What rarefaction showed was incomplete sorted-subset sequencing despite large depth.

Regarding this clone: As yet, its antigen is unknown.

As handled by the study authors: Filtering differed because ImmunoSEQ produced junction-only sequences that carried no quality scores. Profiled with immunoSEQ multiplex PCR; TCRdb holds only in-frame clones, not every one. V, J and clone size are those of that table, while D and trimming were read from the DNA. This table holds about a million clones, approximately 68% found once. The source of this sequence is a man between 18 and 29 years old in good health. The sample taken for sequencing was memory CD4+ T cells sorted from blood. Indicated subset: CD45RA-negative fraction.

The CDR3 sequence is CASSFWTISYEQYF. Written as DNA, the CDR3 is TGCGCCAGCAGTTTTTGGACAATCTCCTACGAGCAGTACTTC. The chain is built from TRBV23-1 and TRBJ2-7, with D possibly matching TRBD1 (5 bases). TRBV23-1 is placed among ORFs of uncertain function. Trimming removed 5 bases at V and 0 bases at J, with 11 bases between. CDR3 length: 14 amino acids.